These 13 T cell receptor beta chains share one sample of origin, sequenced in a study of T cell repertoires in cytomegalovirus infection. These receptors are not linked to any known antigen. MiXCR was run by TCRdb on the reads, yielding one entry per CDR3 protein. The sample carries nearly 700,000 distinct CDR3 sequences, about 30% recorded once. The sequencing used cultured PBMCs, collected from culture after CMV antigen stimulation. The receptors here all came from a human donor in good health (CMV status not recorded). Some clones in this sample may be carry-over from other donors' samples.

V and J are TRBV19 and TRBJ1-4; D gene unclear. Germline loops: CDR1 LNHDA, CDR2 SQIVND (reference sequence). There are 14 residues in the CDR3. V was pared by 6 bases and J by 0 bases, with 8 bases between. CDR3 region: CASRKGPTNEKLFF. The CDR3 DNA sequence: TGTGCCAGTAGAAAGGGTCCAACTAATGAAAAACTGTTTTTT.

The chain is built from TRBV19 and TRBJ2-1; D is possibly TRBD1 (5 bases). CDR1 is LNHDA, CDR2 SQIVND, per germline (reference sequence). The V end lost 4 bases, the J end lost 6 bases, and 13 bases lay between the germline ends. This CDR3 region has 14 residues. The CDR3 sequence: CASSTPGRVNEQFF. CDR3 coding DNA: TGTGCCAGTAGTACCCCGGGCAGGGTCAATGAGCAGTTCTTC.

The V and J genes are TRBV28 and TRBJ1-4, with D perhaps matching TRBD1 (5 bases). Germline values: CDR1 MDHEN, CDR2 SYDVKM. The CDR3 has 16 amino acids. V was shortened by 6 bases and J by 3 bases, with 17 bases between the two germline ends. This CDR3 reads CASSPRLGVANEKLFF. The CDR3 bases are TGTGCCAGCAGCCCAAGGTTGGGGGTGGCTAATGAAAAACTGTTTTTT.

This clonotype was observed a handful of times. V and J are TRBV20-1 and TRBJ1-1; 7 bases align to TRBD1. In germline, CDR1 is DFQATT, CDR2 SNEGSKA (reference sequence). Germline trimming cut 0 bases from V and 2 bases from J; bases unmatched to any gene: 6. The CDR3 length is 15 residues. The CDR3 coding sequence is TGCAGTGCTAGAGATCTCAGGACAGGTAACACTGAAGCTTTCTTT. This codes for CSARDLRTGNTEAFF.

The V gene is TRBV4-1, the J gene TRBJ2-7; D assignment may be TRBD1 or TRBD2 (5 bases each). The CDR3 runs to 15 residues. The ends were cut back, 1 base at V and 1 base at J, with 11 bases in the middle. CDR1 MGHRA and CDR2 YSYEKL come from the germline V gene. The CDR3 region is CASSQGWGISYEQYF. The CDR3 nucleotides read TGCGCCAGCAGCCAAGGCTGGGGGATTTCCTACGAGCAGTACTTC.

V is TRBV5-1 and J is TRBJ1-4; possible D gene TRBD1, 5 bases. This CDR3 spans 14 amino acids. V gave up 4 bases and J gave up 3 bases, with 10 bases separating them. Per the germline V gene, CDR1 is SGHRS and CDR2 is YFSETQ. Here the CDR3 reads CASSTGSSNEKLFF. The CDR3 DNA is TGCGCCAGCAGCACAGGAAGCTCTAATGAAAAACTGTTTTTT.

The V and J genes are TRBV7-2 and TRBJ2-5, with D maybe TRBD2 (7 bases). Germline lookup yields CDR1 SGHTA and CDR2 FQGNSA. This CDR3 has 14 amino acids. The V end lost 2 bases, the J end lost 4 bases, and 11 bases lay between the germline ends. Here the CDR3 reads CASSLRGGVETQYF. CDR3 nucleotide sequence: TGTGCCAGCAGCTTAAGGGGGGGCGTAGAGACCCAGTACTTC.

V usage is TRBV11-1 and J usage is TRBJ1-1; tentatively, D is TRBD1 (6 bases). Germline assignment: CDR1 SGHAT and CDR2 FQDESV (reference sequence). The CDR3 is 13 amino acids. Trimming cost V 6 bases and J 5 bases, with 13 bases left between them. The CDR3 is CASRRRGKTEAFF. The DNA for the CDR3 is TGTGCCAGCAGACGCAGGGGAAAGACTGAAGCTTTCTTT.

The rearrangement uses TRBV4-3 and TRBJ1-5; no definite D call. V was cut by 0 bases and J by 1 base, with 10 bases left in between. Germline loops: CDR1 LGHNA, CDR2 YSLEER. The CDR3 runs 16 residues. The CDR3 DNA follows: TGCGCCAGCAGCCAAGATGTTAGGCGAAGCAATCAGCCCCAGCATTTT. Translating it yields CASSQDVRRSNQPQHF.

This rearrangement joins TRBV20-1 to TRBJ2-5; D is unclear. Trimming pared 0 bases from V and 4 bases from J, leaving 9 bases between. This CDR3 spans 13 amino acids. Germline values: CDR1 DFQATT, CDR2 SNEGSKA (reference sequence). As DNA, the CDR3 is TGCAGTGCTAGAGATGTGGGCTCAGAGACCCAGTACTTC. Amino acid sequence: CSARDVGSETQYF.

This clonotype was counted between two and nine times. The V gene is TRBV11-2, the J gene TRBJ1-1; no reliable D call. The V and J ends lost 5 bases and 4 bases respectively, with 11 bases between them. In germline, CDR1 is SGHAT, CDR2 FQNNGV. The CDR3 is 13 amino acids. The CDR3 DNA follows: TGTGCCAGCAGCACCAGGATCAGCACTGAAGCTTTCTTT. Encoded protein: CASSTRISTEAFF.

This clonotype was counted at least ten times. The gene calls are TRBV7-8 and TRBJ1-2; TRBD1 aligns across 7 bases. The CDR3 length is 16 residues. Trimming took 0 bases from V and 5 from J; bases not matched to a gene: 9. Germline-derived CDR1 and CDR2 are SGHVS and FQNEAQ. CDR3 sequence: CASSLAGTGTAYGYTF. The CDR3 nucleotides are TGTGCCAGCAGCTTAGCAGGAACCGGGACAGCGTATGGCTACACCTTC.

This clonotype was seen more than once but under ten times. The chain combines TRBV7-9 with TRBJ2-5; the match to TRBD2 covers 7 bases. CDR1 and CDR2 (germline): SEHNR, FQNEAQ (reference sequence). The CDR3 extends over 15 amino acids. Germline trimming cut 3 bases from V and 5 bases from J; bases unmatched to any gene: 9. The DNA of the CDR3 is TGTGCCAGCAGCTTGATGGGAGGACTAGTCGAGACCCAGTACTTC. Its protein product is CASSLMGGLVETQYF. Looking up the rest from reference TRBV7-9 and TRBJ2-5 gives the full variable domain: DTGVSQNPRHKITKRGQNVTFRCDPISEHNRLYWYRQTLGQGPEFLTYFQNEAQLEKSRLLSDRFSAERPKGSFSTLEIQRTEQGDSAMYLCASSLMGGLVETQYFGPGTRLLVL.